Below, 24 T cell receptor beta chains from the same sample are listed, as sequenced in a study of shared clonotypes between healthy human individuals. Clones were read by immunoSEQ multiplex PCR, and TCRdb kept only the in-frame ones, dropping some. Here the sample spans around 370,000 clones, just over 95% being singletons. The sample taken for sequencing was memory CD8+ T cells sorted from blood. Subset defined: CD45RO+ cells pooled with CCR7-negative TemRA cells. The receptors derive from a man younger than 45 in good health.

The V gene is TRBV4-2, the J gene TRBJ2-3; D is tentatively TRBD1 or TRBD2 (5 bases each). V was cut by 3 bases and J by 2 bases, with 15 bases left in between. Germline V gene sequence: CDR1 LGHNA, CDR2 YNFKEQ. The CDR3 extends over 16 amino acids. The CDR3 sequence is CASSQATGPSTDTQYF. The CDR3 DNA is TGTGCCAGCAGCCAGGCTACGGGACCGTCCACAGATACGCAGTATTTT.

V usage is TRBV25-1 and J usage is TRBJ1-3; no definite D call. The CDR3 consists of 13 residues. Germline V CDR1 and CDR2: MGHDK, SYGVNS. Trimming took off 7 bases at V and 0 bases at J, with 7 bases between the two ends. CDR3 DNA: TGTGCCAGCATGACACACTCTGGAAACACCATATATTTT. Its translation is CASMTHSGNTIYF.

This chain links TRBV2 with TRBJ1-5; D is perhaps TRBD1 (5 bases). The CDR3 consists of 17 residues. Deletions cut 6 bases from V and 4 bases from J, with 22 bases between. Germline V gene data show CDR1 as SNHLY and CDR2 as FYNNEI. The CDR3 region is CASSSTGRGLWNQPQHF. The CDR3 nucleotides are TGTGCCAGCAGCTCTACGGGGAGGGGCCTGTGGAATCAGCCCCAGCATTTT.

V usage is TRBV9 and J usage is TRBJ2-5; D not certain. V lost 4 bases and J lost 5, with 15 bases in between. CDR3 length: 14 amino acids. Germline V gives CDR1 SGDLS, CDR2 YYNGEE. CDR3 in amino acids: CASSPTGPRETQYF. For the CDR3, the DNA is TGTGCCAGCAGCCCCACCGGGCCTCGGGAGACCCAGTACTTC.

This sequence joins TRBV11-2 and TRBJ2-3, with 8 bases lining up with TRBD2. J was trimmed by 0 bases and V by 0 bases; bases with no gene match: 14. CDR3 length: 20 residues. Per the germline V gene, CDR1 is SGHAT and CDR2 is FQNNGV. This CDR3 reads CASSLEPTAGAYSSTDTQYF. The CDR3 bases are TGTGCCAGCAGCTTAGAACCCACAGCGGGAGCCTACTCTAGCACAGATACGCAGTATTTT.

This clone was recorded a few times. The CDR3 region is CASSLPSSPLNEQYF. CDR3 nucleotides: TGTGCCAGCAGCTTACCGTCCAGCCCGCTAAACGAGCAGTACTTC. The chain combines TRBV11-2 with TRBJ2-7, with D unclear. CDR1 is SGHAT and CDR2 is FQNNGV in the germline V gene. This CDR3 region has 15 residues. V was trimmed by 2 bases and J by 5 bases, leaving 16 bases between them. The entire variable domain, with the rest obtained from reference TRBV11-2 and TRBJ2-7, is as follows: EAGVAQSPRYKIIEKRQSVAFWCNPISGHATLYWYQQILGQGPKLLIQFQNNGVVDDSQLPKDRFSAERLKGVDSTLKIQPAKLEDSAVYLCASSLPSSPLNEQYFGPGTRLTVT.

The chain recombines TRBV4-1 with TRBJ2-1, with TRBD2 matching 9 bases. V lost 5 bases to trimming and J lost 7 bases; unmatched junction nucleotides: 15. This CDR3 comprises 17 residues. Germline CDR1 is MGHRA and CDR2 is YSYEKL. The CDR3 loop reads CASSSRVAGVRSNEQFF. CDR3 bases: TGCGCCAGCAGCTCCCGGGTAGCGGGAGTTAGAAGTAATGAGCAGTTCTTC.

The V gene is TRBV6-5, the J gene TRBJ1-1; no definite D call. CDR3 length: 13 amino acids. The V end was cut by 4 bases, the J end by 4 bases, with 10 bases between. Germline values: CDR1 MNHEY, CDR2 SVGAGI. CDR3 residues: CASSWTIGTEAFF. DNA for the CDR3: TGTGCCAGCAGTTGGACTATTGGCACTGAAGCTTTCTTT.

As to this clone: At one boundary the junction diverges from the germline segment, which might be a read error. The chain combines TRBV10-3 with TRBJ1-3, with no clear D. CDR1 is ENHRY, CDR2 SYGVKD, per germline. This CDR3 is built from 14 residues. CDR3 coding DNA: TGTGCCATCAATGACCGGACCTCTGGAAGCACCATATATTTT. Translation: CAINDRTSGSTIYF.

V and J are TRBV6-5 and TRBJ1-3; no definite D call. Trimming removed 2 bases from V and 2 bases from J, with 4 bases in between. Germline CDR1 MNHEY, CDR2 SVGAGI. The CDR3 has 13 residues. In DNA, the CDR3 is TGTGCCAGCAGTTACAGACCTGGAAACACCATATATTTT. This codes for CASSYRPGNTIYF.

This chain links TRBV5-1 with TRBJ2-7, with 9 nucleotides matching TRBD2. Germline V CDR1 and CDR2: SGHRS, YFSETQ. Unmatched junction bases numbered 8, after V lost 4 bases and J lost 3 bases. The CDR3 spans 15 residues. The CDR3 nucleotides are TGCGCCAGCAGCACCGTAGCGGGAGTTGGCTACGAGCAGTACTTC. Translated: CASSTVAGVGYEQYF.

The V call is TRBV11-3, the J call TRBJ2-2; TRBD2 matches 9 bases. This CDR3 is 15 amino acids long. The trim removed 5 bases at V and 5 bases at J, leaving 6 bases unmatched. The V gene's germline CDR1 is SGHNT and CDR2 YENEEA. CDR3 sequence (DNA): TGTGCCAGCAGCCCCTCCAGCGGGGGGACCGGGGAGCTGTTTTTT. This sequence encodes CASSPSSGGTGELFF. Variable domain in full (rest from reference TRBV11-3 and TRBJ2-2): EAGVVQSPRYKIIEKKQPVAFWCNPISGHNTLYWYLQNLGQGPELLIRYENEEAVDDSQLPKDRFSAERLKGVDSTLKIQPAELGDSAVYLCASSPSSGGTGELFFGEGSRLTVL.

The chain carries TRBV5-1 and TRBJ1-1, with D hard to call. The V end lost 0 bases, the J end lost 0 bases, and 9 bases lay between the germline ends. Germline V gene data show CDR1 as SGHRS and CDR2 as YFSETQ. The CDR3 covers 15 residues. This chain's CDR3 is CASSLATSLNTEAFF. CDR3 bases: TGCGCCAGCAGCTTGGCGACAAGCTTGAACACTGAAGCTTTCTTT.

The CDR3 protein is CASSRDRGGYGYTF. CDR3 in DNA: TGTGCCAGCAGCCGAGACAGGGGAGGATATGGCTACACCTTC. V gene TRBV11-1 combines with J gene TRBJ1-2, with 8 bases matching TRBD1. The CDR3 runs 14 residues. J lost 5 bases, V lost 5 bases, and 7 bases had no gene match. Germline V gives CDR1 SGHAT, CDR2 FQDESV (reference sequence).

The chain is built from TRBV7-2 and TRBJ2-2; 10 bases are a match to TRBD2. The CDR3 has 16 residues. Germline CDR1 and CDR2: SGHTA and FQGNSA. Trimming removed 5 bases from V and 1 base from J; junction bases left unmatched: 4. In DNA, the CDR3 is TGTGCCAGCAGCCTCCGACTAGCGGGGAACACCGGGGAGCTGTTTTTT. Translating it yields CASSLRLAGNTGELFF.

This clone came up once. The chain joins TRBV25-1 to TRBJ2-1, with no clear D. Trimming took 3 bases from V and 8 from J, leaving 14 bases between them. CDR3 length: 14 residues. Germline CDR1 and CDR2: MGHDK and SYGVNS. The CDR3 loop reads CASSDPSQSYEQFF. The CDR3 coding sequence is TGTGCCAGCAGTGACCCCTCACAGTCTTATGAGCAGTTCTTC.

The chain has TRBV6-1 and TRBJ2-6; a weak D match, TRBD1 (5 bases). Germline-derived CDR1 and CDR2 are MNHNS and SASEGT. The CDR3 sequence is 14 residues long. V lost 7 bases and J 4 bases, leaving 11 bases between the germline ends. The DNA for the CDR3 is TGTGCCAGCAAGACAAGACAGGGGGCCAACGTCCTGACTTTC. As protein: CASKTRQGANVLTF.

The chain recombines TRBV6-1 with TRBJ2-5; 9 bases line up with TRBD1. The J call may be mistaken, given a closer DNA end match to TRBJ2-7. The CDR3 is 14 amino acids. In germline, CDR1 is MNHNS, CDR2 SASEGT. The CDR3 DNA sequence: TGTGCCAGCAACCGGGACAGGGTGTACAACGAGCAGTACTTC. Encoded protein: CASNRDRVYNEQYF.

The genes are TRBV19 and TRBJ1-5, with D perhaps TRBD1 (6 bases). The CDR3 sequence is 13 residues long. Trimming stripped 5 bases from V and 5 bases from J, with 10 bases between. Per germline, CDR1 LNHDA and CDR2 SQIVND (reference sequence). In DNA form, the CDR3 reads TGTGCCAGTAGTTTAAGGACAGATCAGCCCCAGCATTTT. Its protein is CASSLRTDQPQHF.

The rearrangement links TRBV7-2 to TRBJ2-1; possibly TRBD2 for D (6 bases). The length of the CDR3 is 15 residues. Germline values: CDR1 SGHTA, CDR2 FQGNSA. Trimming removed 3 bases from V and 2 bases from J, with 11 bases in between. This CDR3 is CASSFSGVTYNEQFF. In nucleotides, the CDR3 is TGTGCCAGCAGCTTTAGCGGAGTCACCTACAATGAGCAGTTCTTC.

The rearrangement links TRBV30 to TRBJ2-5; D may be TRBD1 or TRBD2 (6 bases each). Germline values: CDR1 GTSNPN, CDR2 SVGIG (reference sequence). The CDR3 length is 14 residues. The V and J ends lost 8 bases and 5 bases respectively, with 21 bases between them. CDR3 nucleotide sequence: TGTGCCGCTGGTAGGGGGTACGGGGGTGAGACCCAGTACTTC. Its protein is CAAGRGYGGETQYF.

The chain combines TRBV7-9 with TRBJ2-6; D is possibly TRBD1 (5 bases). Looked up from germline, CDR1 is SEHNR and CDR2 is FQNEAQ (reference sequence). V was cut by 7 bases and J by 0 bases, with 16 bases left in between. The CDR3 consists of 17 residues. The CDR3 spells CASTLRQRSSGANVLTF. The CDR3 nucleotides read TGTGCCAGCACGCTTAGACAGCGAAGCTCTGGGGCCAACGTCCTGACTTTC.

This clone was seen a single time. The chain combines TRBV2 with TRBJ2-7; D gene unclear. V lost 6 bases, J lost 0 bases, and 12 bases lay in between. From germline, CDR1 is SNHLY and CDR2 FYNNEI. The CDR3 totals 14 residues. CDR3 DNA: TGTGCCAGCAGGTACAGATCCGCCTCCTACGAGCAGTACTTC. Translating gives CASRYRSASYEQYF.

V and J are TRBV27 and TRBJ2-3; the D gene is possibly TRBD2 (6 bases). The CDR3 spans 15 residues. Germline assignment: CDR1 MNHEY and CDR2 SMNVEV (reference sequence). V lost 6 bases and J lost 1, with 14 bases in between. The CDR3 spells CASSSPRGRTDTQYF. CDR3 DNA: TGTGCCAGCAGCAGCCCGCGGGGCCGCACAGATACGCAGTATTTT.